The 22 T cell receptor beta chains presented below share a single source sample, sequenced in a study of OX40 agonist ivuxolimab in advanced cancers. Assay used: immunoSEQ multiplex PCR; TCRdb lists only in-frame clones, some missing. The table includes 75,000 to 90,000 clones, less than 85% detected once. The sequences come from CD4+ or CD8+ T cells sorted from blood, collected in a trial of the OX40 agonist ivuxolimab. The receptor source for this set is an adult with an advanced solid tumor such as melanoma, head and neck, liver or kidney cancer.

The count of this clone is one. The gene calls are TRBV6-5 and TRBJ2-1, with a weak D call TRBD2 (6 bases). Per the germline V gene, CDR1 is MNHEY and CDR2 is SVGAGI. The CDR3 runs to 12 residues. V dropped 5 bases and J dropped 8 bases, with 10 bases sitting between them. CDR3 sequence (DNA): TGTGCCAGCAGTCCACGGGGGTATGAGCAGTTCTTC. Its protein product is CASSPRGYEQFF.

The V gene is TRBV7-2, the J gene TRBJ2-7, with D tentatively TRBD2 (5 bases). The V gene's germline CDR1 is SGHTA and CDR2 FQGNSA. CDR3 size: 15 residues. The germline V and J ends were trimmed by 1 base and 0 bases, with 10 bases remaining between them. The chain's CDR3 is CASSLERVSSYEQYF. The CDR3 nucleotides read TGTGCCAGCAGCTTAGAGAGGGTAAGCTCCTACGAGCAGTACTTC.

The chain combines TRBV6-1 with TRBJ1-1, with D possibly being TRBD1 (5 bases). Per germline, CDR1 MNHNS and CDR2 SASEGT. V dropped 7 bases and J dropped 2 bases, with 11 bases sitting between them. The CDR3 covers 13 residues. The CDR3 reads CASTLQENTEAFF. The CDR3 DNA is TGTGCCAGCACCTTACAGGAAAACACTGAAGCTTTCTTT.

The V gene is TRBV6-1, the J gene TRBJ1-1; no clear D gene. The V end was cut by 7 bases, the J end by 6 bases, with 12 bases between. Germline CDR1 and CDR2: MNHNS and SASEGT. This CDR3 spans 12 amino acids. Here the CDR3 reads CASTWGLSEAFF. DNA of the CDR3: TGTGCCAGCACCTGGGGTTTGTCTGAAGCTTTCTTT.

This clone was seen ten or more times. This rearrangement joins TRBV19 to TRBJ1-6; D may be TRBD1 (5 bases). The CDR3 is 14 residues long. Trimming stripped 4 bases from V and 6 bases from J, with 10 bases between. CDR1 and CDR2 (germline): LNHDA, SQIVND (reference sequence). This CDR3 is CASSRGVLNSPLHF. The CDR3 DNA follows: TGTGCCAGTAGTAGAGGGGTCCTTAATTCACCCCTCCACTTT.

V gene TRBV2 combines with J gene TRBJ2-7, with TRBD1 matching 12 bases. The CDR3 consists of 18 residues. Germline V gene lookup returns CDR1 SNHLY and CDR2 FYNNEI. V lost 0 bases and J lost 0; bases outside the gene matches: 6. CDR3 nucleotides: TGTGCCAGCAGTGAAGCGCTTCGGGGACAGGGGGCCTCCTACGAGCAGTACTTC. The encoded protein is CASSEALRGQGASYEQYF.

The chain links TRBV5-8 to TRBJ1-5, with a possible D match to TRBD1 (5 bases). Trimming removed 3 bases at V and 2 bases at J, with 15 bases between. Germline lookup yields CDR1 SGHTS and CDR2 YDEGEE. This CDR3 is built from 16 residues. CDR3 nucleotide sequence: TGTGCCAGCAGCTCCGGGACCCTTTCGGGCAATCAGCCCCAGCATTTT. As protein: CASSSGTLSGNQPQHF.

The chain uses TRBV6-5 and TRBJ1-1; D call uncertain. V was cut by 4 bases and J by 3 bases, with 15 bases left in between. Germline V gives CDR1 MNHEY, CDR2 SVGAGI. The CDR3 spans 15 residues. The CDR3 bases are TGTGCCAGCAGTTTGGGAGCCTGGTCGGACACTGAAGCTTTCTTT. This gives the protein CASSLGAWSDTEAFF.

The chain joins TRBV9 to TRBJ2-2; tentative D call: TRBD2 (6 bases). Deletions cut 6 bases from V and 1 base from J, with 10 bases between. This CDR3 has 14 amino acids. Per germline, CDR1 SGDLS and CDR2 YYNGEE. The CDR3 DNA reads TGTGCCAGCACCGGGACTCGGAACACCGGGGAGCTGTTTTTT. Its protein is CASTGTRNTGELFF.

This clone showed up just a few times. The chain is built from TRBV5-1 and TRBJ1-4; D remains unclear. V shed 5 bases and J shed 8 bases, with 16 bases lying between them. The CDR3 loop spans 14 amino acids. Germline CDR1 reads SGHRS; CDR2 reads YFSETQ. The CDR3 DNA follows: TGCGCCAGCAGTTATGGGAGTGGTGAGGAAAAACTGTTTTTT. Its protein is CASSYGSGEEKLFF.

The V gene is TRBV2, the J gene TRBJ1-2; D is possibly TRBD1 (6 bases). Deletions cut 4 bases from V and 5 bases from J, with 17 bases between. Germline CDR1 is SNHLY and CDR2 is FYNNEI. The CDR3 consists of 15 residues. Written as DNA, the CDR3 is TGTGCCAGCAGTGCCGCCCGGGGGGCGATATATGGCTACACCTTC. It codes for CASSAARGAIYGYTF.

CDR3 amino acids: CASRWGQRAYEQYF. The CDR3, as DNA: TGTGCCAGCCGCTGGGGGCAGCGGGCCTACGAGCAGTACTTC. The chain uses TRBV5-6 and TRBJ2-7; TRBD1 or TRBD2 may be the D gene (6 bases each). Germline V lookup: CDR1 SGHDT, CDR2 YYEEEE. The CDR3 spans 14 residues. With 7 bases removed from V and 2 bases from J, the gap between germline ends came to 16 bases.

This clone was counted many times. The rearrangement joins TRBV27 to TRBJ2-7, with TRBD1 matching over 8 bases. Germline V gene data show CDR1 as MNHEY and CDR2 as SMNVEV (reference sequence). Losses at the gene ends were 3 bases for V and 5 bases for J; bases not matched to a gene: 6. The CDR3 has 14 amino acids. CDR3: CASSFGRGQDEQYF. The CDR3 nucleotides are TGTGCCAGCAGTTTCGGCAGGGGGCAAGACGAGCAGTACTTC.

The genes are TRBV5-1 and TRBJ2-5; 9 positions match TRBD1. Unmatched junction bases numbered 5, after V lost 0 bases and J lost 5 bases. This CDR3 is 15 amino acids long. Germline-derived CDR1 and CDR2 are SGHRS and YFSETQ. The CDR3 DNA is TGCGCCAGCAGCTTGGCCGGGACAGGGTTTGAGACCCAGTACTTC. Its translation is CASSLAGTGFETQYF.

On this clone itself: A junction boundary mismatches the germline segment, possibly from a read error. This chain links TRBV7-7 with TRBJ2-5; D perhaps matches TRBD2 (6 bases). The CDR3 contains 14 residues. Per the germline V gene, CDR1 is SSHAT and CDR2 is FNYEAQ (reference sequence). The CDR3: CASSPRERDGTQYF. The CDR3 bases are TGTGCTAGCAGCCCCCGGGAGAGGGATGGGACCCAGTACTTC.

This chain joins TRBV18 and TRBJ1-5; tentatively, D is TRBD1 (5 bases). V lost 1 base to trimming and J lost 1 base, with 8 bases between them. The CDR3 is 15 amino acids. Germline V gene data show CDR1 as KGHSH and CDR2 as LQKENI. The CDR3 protein is CASSPQGNSNQPQHF. DNA of the CDR3: TGTGCCAGCTCACCACAGGGGAACAGCAATCAGCCCCAGCATTTT.

This clone was detected a few times. The J gene is TRBJ1-5, the V gene TRBV30, with D possibly matching TRBD1 (6 bases). The V gene lost 0 bases and the J gene lost 6 bases, with 12 bases spanning the gap. CDR3 length equals 14 residues. Germline-derived CDR1 and CDR2 are GTSNPN and SVGIG (reference sequence). The CDR3 loop is CAWSVRGQGQPQHF. DNA of the CDR3: TGTGCCTGGAGTGTACGGGGGCAGGGTCAGCCCCAGCATTTT.

CDR3 in DNA: TGTGCCAGTAGACCTGAAGGGACAGGGGGCTACGAGCAGTACTTC. This codes for CASRPEGTGGYEQYF. V gene TRBV19 combines with J gene TRBJ2-7, with 11 positions matching TRBD1. Germline trimming cut 6 bases from V and 3 bases from J; bases unmatched to any gene: 7. Germline values: CDR1 LNHDA, CDR2 SQIVND (reference sequence). The CDR3 has 15 residues.

This sequence joins TRBV6-5 and TRBJ1-2; 7 nucleotides agree with TRBD1. This CDR3 has 15 amino acids. Germline CDR1 MNHEY, CDR2 SVGAGI. The V gene end was trimmed by 5 bases and the J gene end by 4 bases; junction bases not matched to a gene: 10. This CDR3 is CASSKGEGAGYGYTF. In nucleotides, the CDR3 is TGTGCCAGCAGTAAAGGCGAGGGGGCCGGCTATGGCTACACCTTC.

The chain uses TRBV14 and TRBJ2-7, with 7 bases fitting TRBD2. With 4 bases clipped from V and 6 bases from J, the junction kept 6 bases outside the gene matches. This CDR3 comprises 13 residues. Germline values: CDR1 SGHDN, CDR2 FVKESK. This chain's CDR3 is CASSLFLAAEQYF. DNA for the CDR3: TGTGCCAGCAGCCTCTTTCTAGCGGCCGAGCAGTACTTC. Complete variable domain (other parts from reference TRBV14 and TRBJ2-7): EAGVTQFPSHSVIEKGQTVTLRCDPISGHDNLYWYRRVMGKEIKFLLHFVKESKQDESGMPNNRFLAERTGGTYSTLKVQPAELEDSGVYFCASSLFLAAEQYFGPGTRLTVT.

V is TRBV7-9 and J is TRBJ1-4; D call uncertain. The V gene lost 2 bases and the J gene lost 4 bases, with 11 bases spanning the gap. The CDR3 runs to 15 residues. Germline CDR1 and CDR2: SEHNR and FQNEAQ (reference sequence). The CDR3 DNA follows: TGTGCCAGCAGCTTATTCGGCTTGAGTAATGAAAAACTGTTTTTT. This translates into CASSLFGLSNEKLFF.

This clone has only a few counts. This chain links TRBV2 with TRBJ1-1, with 7 bases lining up with TRBD1. V shed 7 bases and J 6 bases; nucleotides not matched to a gene: 8. Germline CDR1 SNHLY, CDR2 FYNNEI. This CDR3 contains 13 residues. The CDR3, as DNA: TGTGCCAGCATGAGAACAGGGGCTCCTGAAGCTTTCTTT. This sequence encodes CASMRTGAPEAFF.